This T cell receptor (beta chain) was observed in a study of glioma-infiltrating T cells. Findings of the study overall: Tissue and blood shared very few CDR3 sequences. Tissue-blood divergence was below expectation in non-neoplastic patients, above in gliomas.

Germline lookup yields CDR1 SNHLY and CDR2 FYNNEI. This CDR3 region has 13 residues. Notes on this clonotype: The antigen is not known. With a much larger clone just one base away, this may be a read error.

TCR alpha and beta CDR3 regions were amplified from RNA using iRepertoire nested multiplex PCR. Tissue mRNA or PBMC total RNA, roughly 100-400 ng, went into one-step reverse transcription and amplification. TCRdb processed the multiplex PCR reads anew with MiXCR; each CDR3 protein has one entry. This table has about 45,000 distinct CDR3 sequences, around 24% appearing once. This receptor was obtained from a human donor with low-grade glioma or glioblastoma, undergoing nonglioma brain surgery, or in good health (not recorded which). The J gene is TRBJ2-7, the V gene TRBV2, with D perhaps TRBD1 or TRBD2 (6 bases each). Input material: glioma tissue, nonneoplastic brain tissue, or PBMCs (not recorded which). CDR3 DNA: TGTGCCAGCAGTGCCGGGGGCATCTACCAGCAGTACTTC. Protein: CASSAGGIYQQYF.